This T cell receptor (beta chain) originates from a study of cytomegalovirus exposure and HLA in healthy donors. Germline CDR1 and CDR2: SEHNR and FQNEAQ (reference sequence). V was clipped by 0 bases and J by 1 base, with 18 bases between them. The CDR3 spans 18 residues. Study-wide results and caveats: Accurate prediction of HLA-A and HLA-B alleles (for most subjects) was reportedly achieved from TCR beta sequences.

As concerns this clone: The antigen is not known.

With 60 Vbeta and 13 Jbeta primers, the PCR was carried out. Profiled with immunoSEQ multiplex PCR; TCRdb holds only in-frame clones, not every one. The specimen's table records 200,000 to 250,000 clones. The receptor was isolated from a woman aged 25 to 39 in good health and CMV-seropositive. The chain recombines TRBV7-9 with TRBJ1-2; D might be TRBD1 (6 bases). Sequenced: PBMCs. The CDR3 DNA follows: TGTGCCAGCAGCTTAGCGACAGGCGCGGCTGCCGTTAACTATGGCTACACCTTC. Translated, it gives CASSLATGAAAVNYGYTF.